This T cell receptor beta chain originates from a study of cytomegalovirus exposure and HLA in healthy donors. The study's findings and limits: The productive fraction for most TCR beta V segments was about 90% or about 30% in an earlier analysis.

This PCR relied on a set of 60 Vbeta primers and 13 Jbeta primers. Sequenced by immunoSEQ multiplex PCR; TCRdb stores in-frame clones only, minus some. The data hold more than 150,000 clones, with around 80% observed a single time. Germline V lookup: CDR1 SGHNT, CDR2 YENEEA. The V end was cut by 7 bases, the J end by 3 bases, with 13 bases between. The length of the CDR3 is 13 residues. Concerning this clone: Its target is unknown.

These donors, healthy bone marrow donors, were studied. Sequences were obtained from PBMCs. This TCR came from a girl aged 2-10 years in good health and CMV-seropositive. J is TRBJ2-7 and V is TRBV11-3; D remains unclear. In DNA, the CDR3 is TGTGCCAGCACCCGCGTTTCGGGCTACGAGCAGTACTTC. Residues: CASTRVSGYEQYF.